This T cell receptor beta chain was recorded in a study of Ad26.COV2.S vaccination and SARS-CoV-2 variants (dated by TCRdb to the early 2020s). About the investigation overall: Donors in the vaccine arm were drawn from COV1001, a phase I-IIa trial of Ad26.COV2.S in healthy adults that was multicentre, randomized, double-blind and placebo-controlled. Ad26.COV2.S was administered intramuscularly at a dose of 5x10^10 or 1x10^11 viral particles, either as one shot or as two shots given 56 days apart. Trial participants were randomized into five groups of five: low-dose or high-dose Ad26.COV2.S given once or twice, or placebo on both occasions. Investigators remained blinded to trial group allocation during experiments and outcome assessment. TCRbeta repertoire sequencing was used to assess the specificity and breadth of SARS-CoV-2-reactive T cell receptors after Ad26.COV2.S vaccination. A total of 32 samples were included in the TCR-sequenced set, comprising around 19 Ad26.COV2.S vaccine recipients, 5 placebo recipients and 8 SARS-CoV-2 convalescent individuals. Overall results and qualifications from the work: Substantial breadth of spike-specific CD8+ and CD4+ T cell responses was reported after vaccination. Comparable non-spike TCR breadth was observed between vaccine and placebo recipients, consistent with only spike being contained in the vaccine. Compared with placebo recipients, Ad26.COV2.S recipients showed higher spike-specific TCR breadth (P = 0.0014). The study lacked the statistical power to compare responses across vaccine doses or regimens. The authors noted that the TCR breadth and depth analyses may have underestimated total T cell responses.

The immunoSEQ Assay was used to sequence TCRbeta CDR3 regions. After extraction, genomic DNA underwent amplification by bias-controlled multiplex PCR, followed by high-throughput sequencing. As for the original processing: To quantify the absolute abundance of each unique TCRbeta CDR3 region, sequences were collapsed and filtered. T cell fraction was estimated by normalization of TCRbeta template counts to usable DNA, with usable DNA being measured through amplification of reference genes present in all nucleated cells. Repertoire TCRs were annotated as SARS-CoV-2-specific by exact matching of V gene, CDR3 amino acid sequence and J gene to a known reactive TCR set. The reference SARS-CoV-2 TCR set was obtained from MIRA and was filtered for enrichment in COVID-19-positive ImmuneCODE repertoires, whereby public or cross-reactive TCRs were removed. Based on the MIRA antigens, annotated TCRs were further analysed at the level of specific ORF or position within ORF. Breadth was defined as annotated unique rearrangements over total unique productive rearrangements; depth was the summed frequency of those rearrangements. TCR breadth was compared between groups using two-sided Wilcoxon rank-sum tests. Entries here come from immuneACCESS through TCRdb and include only in-frame sequences with V and J called. Some clones fail to appear in such tables; in the studies checked, an unresolved V gene covers under half of the shortfall, and the cause of the remainder is unknown. V and J calls and clone size come straight from that table; D and trimming were deduced from the DNA. Within this sample are 440,000 or so clones, with roughly 90% of them counted one time only. About 1.7% of the sample rests with the top ten.

Of note for this clone: What antigen it recognizes has not been identified. No base-level quality is on record; no much larger clone is a single base apart.

The treatment or condition label here, explained by the study, means: about 20 received Ad26.COV2.S at low or high dose, single or two shots; about 5 received placebo; per-sample allocation not given. For vaccine and placebo recipients, repertoires were sequenced using samples collected on day 63 after the first injection. In Cohort 1b, about two dozen adults aged 18-55 years were enrolled at a single site in Boston, USA, between 29 July and 7 August 2020. Ad26.COV2.S was a replication-incompetent adenovirus type 26 vector that expressed a prefusion-stabilized SARS-CoV-2 spike protein derived from the original Wuhan strain. The V and J ends are trimmed by 5 bases and 2 bases, leaving 16 bases between them. The germline V gene sets CDR1 to SGHTA and CDR2 to FQGNSA. Including cysteine and phenylalanine, the CDR3 has 15 amino acids. Only CDR3 DNA is held: 45 bases, read in frame from base 1.

The rearranged chain carries TRBV7-2 and TRBJ2-7, with TRBD1 as a weak D call on 6 bases. The origin of this receptor is a person between 18 and 59 years old who received the Ad26.COV2.S COVID-19 vaccine or a placebo. The sample here was peripheral blood, taken in a trial of Ad26.COV2.S vaccine versus placebo. The nucleotide sequence reads TGTGCCAGCAGCGGCTACAGGGAAGGTCCCTACGAGCAGTACTTC. The resulting protein is CASSGYREGPYEQYF.